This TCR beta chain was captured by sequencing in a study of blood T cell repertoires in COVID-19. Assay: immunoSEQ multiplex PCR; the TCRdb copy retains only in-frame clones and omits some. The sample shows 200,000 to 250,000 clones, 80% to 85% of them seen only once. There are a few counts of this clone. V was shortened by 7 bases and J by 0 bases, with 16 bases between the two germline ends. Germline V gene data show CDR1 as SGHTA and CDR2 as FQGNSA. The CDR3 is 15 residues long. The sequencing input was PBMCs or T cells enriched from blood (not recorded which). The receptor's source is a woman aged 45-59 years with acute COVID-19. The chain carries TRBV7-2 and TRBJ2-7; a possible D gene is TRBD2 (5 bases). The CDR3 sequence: CASTPSEGVSYEQYF. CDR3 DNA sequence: TGTGCCAGCACCCCCTCAGAGGGCGTCTCCTACGAGCAGTACTTC.